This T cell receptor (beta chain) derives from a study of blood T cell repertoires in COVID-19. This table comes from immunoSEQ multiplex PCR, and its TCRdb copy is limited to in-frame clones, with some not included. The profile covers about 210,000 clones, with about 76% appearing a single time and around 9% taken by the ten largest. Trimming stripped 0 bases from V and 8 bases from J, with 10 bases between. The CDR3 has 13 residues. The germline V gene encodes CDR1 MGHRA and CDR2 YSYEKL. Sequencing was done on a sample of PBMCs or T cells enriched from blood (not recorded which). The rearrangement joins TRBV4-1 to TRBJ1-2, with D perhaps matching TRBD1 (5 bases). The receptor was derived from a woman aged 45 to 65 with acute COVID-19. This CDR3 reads CASSQDRGTGYTF. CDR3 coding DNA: TGCGCCAGCAGCCAAGATCGGGGGACGGGCTACACCTTC.